The T cell receptor beta chain under discussion was sequenced for a study of cytomegalovirus exposure and HLA in healthy donors. Sequencing was performed with immunoSEQ multiplex PCR; in TCRdb, only in-frame clones are kept and a portion is missing. The data contain some 130,000 clones, 70% to 85% of them seen just once; the ten biggest clones take up 30%. The TCR sequence derives from a man under 40 in good health and CMV-seropositive. Specimen: PBMCs.

The CDR3 bases are TGCGCCAGCAGGGGAGGGGATGAGCAGTTCTTC. As protein: CASRGGDEQFF. The chain employs TRBV5-1 and TRBJ2-1; 7 bases are shared with TRBD2. J gave up 8 bases and V 5 bases, and 1 base lay outside the gene matches. In germline, CDR1 is SGHRS, CDR2 YFSETQ. The CDR3 contains 11 residues.